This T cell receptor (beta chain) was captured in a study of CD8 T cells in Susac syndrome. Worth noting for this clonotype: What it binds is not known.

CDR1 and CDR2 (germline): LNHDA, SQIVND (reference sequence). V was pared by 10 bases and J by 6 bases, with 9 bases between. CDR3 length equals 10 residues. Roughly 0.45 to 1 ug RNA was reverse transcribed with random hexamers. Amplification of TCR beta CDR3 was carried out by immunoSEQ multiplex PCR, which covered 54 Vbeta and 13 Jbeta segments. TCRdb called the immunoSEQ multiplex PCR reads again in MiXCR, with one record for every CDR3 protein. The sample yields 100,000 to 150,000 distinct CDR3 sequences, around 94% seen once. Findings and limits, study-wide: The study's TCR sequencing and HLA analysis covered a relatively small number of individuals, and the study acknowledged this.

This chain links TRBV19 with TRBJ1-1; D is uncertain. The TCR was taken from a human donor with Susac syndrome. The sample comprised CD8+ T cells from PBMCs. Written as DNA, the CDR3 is TGTGCCACGGGTGGGTCTGAAGCTTTCTTT. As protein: CATGGSEAFF.